One and the same sample provided the 5 T cell receptor beta chains below, sequenced in a study of technical replicates of blood from a few donors. Assay used: immunoSEQ multiplex PCR; TCRdb lists only in-frame clones, some missing. The sample holds approximately 90,000 clones; 95% are singletons and the top ten take approximately 0.25%. Material for sequencing was T cells isolated from PBMCs. Receptors originate from a human donor in good health.

The J gene is TRBJ1-5, the V gene TRBV6-6; D is unresolved. V lost 0 bases and J lost 6, with 9 bases in between. This CDR3 has 14 residues. Germline V gene lookup returns CDR1 MNHNY and CDR2 SVGAGI (reference sequence). The chain's CDR3 is CASSYSGLSQPQHF. The CDR3 DNA reads TGTGCCAGCAGTTACTCGGGCCTCAGTCAGCCCCAGCATTTT.

The chain recombines TRBV21-1 with TRBJ2-7; the listed D gene, TRBD1, was not tested against the DNA. TRBV21-1 is an annotated pseudogene. The CDR3 extends over 14 amino acids. CDR3 DNA: TGTGCCAGCAGCGGCCGCACAGTAGTAGACGAGCAGTACTTC. This gives the protein CASSGRTVVDEQYF.

This chain joins TRBV27 and TRBJ2-7; 7 nucleotides match TRBD2. This CDR3 contains 14 residues. Germline CDR1 and CDR2: MNHEY and SMNVEV (reference sequence). The V segment lost 6 bases and the J segment 4 bases; nucleotides outside the gene matches: 9. CDR3 amino acids: CASRTTGGGYEQYF. For the CDR3, the DNA is TGTGCCAGCAGGACGACGGGAGGAGGATACGAGCAGTACTTC.

The chain recombines TRBV7-9 with TRBJ2-7; 7 bases agree with TRBD1. Losses at the gene ends were 2 bases for V and 5 bases for J; bases not matched to a gene: 6. Germline assignment: CDR1 SEHNR and CDR2 FQNEAQ (reference sequence). The CDR3 runs 14 residues. The CDR3 nucleotides read TGTGCCAGCAGCTTAACGGACAGGAGGAACGAGCAGTACTTC. This codes for CASSLTDRRNEQYF. Complete variable domain (other parts from reference TRBV7-9 and TRBJ2-7): DTGVSQNPRHKITKRGQNVTFRCDPISEHNRLYWYRQTLGQGPEFLTYFQNEAQLEKSRLLSDRFSAERPKGSFSTLEIQRTEQGDSAMYLCASSLTDRRNEQYFGPGTRLTVT.

This chain links TRBV6-5 with TRBJ2-7; 9 positions agree with TRBD1. Losses at the gene ends were 0 bases for V and 3 bases for J; bases not matched to a gene: 6. This CDR3 region has 16 residues. Germline lookup yields CDR1 MNHEY and CDR2 SVGAGI. CDR3 in amino acids: CASSYSRGTGFYEQYF. CDR3 DNA sequence: TGTGCCAGCAGTTACTCACGCGGGACAGGGTTCTACGAGCAGTACTTC.